One and the same sample provided the 19 T cell receptor beta chains below, sequenced in a study of cytomegalovirus exposure and HLA in healthy donors. The PCR ran on 60 Vbeta and 13 Jbeta primers. Measured with immunoSEQ multiplex PCR; TCRdb has only the in-frame clones, and not every one. In the table there are 150,000 to 200,000 clones, about 83% of which are singletons. Specimen: PBMCs. These receptors were taken from a man aged 40-49 years in good health and CMV-seropositive.

The chain is built from TRBV27 and TRBJ2-5; 7 bases line up with TRBD1. This CDR3 region has 16 residues. The J segment lost 4 bases and the V segment lost 5 bases, leaving 13 bases of the junction unmatched. Germline V lookup: CDR1 MNHEY, CDR2 SMNVEV (reference sequence). The CDR3 sequence is CASSTGTDPWAETQYF. As DNA, the CDR3 is TGTGCCAGCAGTACCGGGACAGACCCGTGGGCAGAGACCCAGTACTTC.

The chain has TRBV30 and TRBJ2-3, with 8 bases aligning to TRBD2. Germline V gene sequence: CDR1 GTSNPN, CDR2 SVGIG (reference sequence). Losses at the gene ends were 5 bases for V and 3 bases for J; bases not matched to a gene: 1. The CDR3 has 12 amino acids. CDR3 DNA: TGTGCCTGGTTAGCGGGAACAGATACGCAGTATTTT. It encodes CAWLAGTDTQYF.

The V call is TRBV7-8, the J call TRBJ1-1; D possibly corresponds to TRBD1 (6 bases). Germline V gene sequence: CDR1 SGHVS, CDR2 FQNEAQ. The CDR3 extends over 16 amino acids. V lost 7 bases and J 1 base, leaving 19 bases between the germline ends. The CDR3 coding sequence is TGTGCCAGCACCGGGTTTGGGGGAGGGGGGAACACTGAAGCTTTCTTT. Its protein product is CASTGFGGGGNTEAFF.

The chain is built from TRBV19 and TRBJ1-4; D unclear. The germline CDR1 and CDR2 sequences are LNHDA and SQIVND (reference sequence). The CDR3 spans 14 residues. V was pared by 6 bases and J by 3 bases, with 11 bases between. The CDR3 spells CASRKTWPNEKLFF. The CDR3 nucleotides are TGTGCCAGTAGGAAAACATGGCCTAATGAAAAACTGTTTTTT.

V usage is TRBV27 and J usage is TRBJ1-2; 9 bases are a match to TRBD1. The germline V gene has CDR1 MNHEY and CDR2 SMNVEV (reference sequence). The CDR3 contains 16 residues. J lost 2 bases, V lost 4 bases, and 8 bases had no gene match. Here the CDR3 DNA reads TGTGCCAGCAGTTGGGGGACAGGGTTCGACAACTATGGCTACACCTTC. Protein sequence: CASSWGTGFDNYGYTF.

The CDR3 DNA is TGTGCCAGCAGCTTGGACAGGGGGAGGGAGCTGTTTTTT. The encoded protein is CASSLDRGRELFF. V and J are TRBV5-6 and TRBJ2-2; 8 nucleotides agree with TRBD1. Losses at the gene ends were 0 bases for V and 9 bases for J; bases not matched to a gene: 1. Germline CDR1 reads SGHDT; CDR2 reads YYEEEE. The CDR3 spans 13 residues.

This chain uses TRBV5-8 with TRBJ1-5; 7 bases map to TRBD1. Germline CDR1 and CDR2: SGHTS and YDEGEE. The CDR3 is 13 residues long. Losses at the gene ends were 5 bases for V and 3 bases for J; bases not matched to a gene: 2. The CDR3 nucleotides are TGTGCCAGCAGAGACAGGGTCAATCAGCCCCAGCATTTT. This gives the protein CASRDRVNQPQHF.

The chain is built from TRBV6-1 and TRBJ2-7; the match to TRBD1 covers 7 bases. V was clipped by 1 base and J by 5 bases; unmatched bases: 8. CDR1 is MNHNS, CDR2 SASEGT, per germline. This CDR3 comprises 15 residues. CDR3 amino acids: CASSEEGTVANEQYF. The CDR3 DNA sequence: TGTGCCAGCAGTGAAGAGGGGACAGTAGCCAACGAGCAGTACTTC.

The chain carries TRBV30 and TRBJ1-3, with 7 bases lining up with TRBD1. This CDR3 is 14 amino acids long. V lost 1 base and J lost 4; bases outside the gene matches: 4. Per germline, CDR1 GTSNPN and CDR2 SVGIG (reference sequence). CDR3 DNA: TGTGCCTGGAGTGCAGGGACAGCCGGAAACACCATATATTTT. Translating gives CAWSAGTAGNTIYF.

The CDR3 reads CASSSRGGETQYF. The CDR3 DNA reads as TGTGCCAGCAGCTCCAGGGGTGGAGAGACCCAGTACTTC. V gene TRBV7-9 combines with J gene TRBJ2-5; tentative D call: TRBD1 (6 bases). Germline-derived CDR1 and CDR2 are SEHNR and FQNEAQ (reference sequence). Deletions cut 4 bases from V and 4 bases from J, with 10 bases between. This CDR3 is built from 13 residues.

The chain employs TRBV9 and TRBJ2-4; TRBD2 is a possible D gene (7 bases). Between the trimmed V and J ends, which lost 3 bases and 12 bases, there was a span of 25 bases. The CDR3 is 16 amino acids. Germline values: CDR1 SGDLS, CDR2 YYNGEE. The CDR3 sequence: CASSAPVTGGGEGQYF. The DNA of the CDR3 is TGTGCCAGCAGCGCCCCAGTAACTGGGGGGGGCGAGGGTCAGTACTTC.

The chain joins TRBV29-1 to TRBJ2-6; D call uncertain. The CDR3 runs 15 residues. V was cut by 0 bases and J by 0 bases, with 6 bases left in between. The germline V gene encodes CDR1 SQVTM and CDR2 ANQGSEA. The CDR3: CSVEDPLSGANVLTF. The CDR3 nucleotides read TGCAGCGTTGAAGATCCTCTCTCTGGGGCCAACGTCCTGACTTTC.

A note on this clone: The same CDR3 can be traced to other DNA sequences in this sample. The gene calls are TRBV29-1 and TRBJ1-2; D possibly corresponds to TRBD1 (6 bases). From germline, CDR1 is SQVTM and CDR2 ANQGSEA. V was shortened by 5 bases and J by 0 bases, with 7 bases between the two germline ends. CDR3 length: 12 residues. The CDR3 sequence: CSVRTANYGYTF. In DNA, the CDR3 is TGCAGCGTTCGGACAGCTAACTATGGCTACACCTTC.

This clone was recorded a few times. This chain links TRBV29-1 with TRBJ2-1, with 7 bases aligning to TRBD2. Germline V gene sequence: CDR1 SQVTM, CDR2 ANQGSEA. There are 14 residues in the CDR3. Unmatched junction bases numbered 13, after V lost 7 bases and J lost 7 bases. This chain's CDR3 is CSARRGGRGNEQFF. The CDR3, as DNA: TGCAGCGCCCGAAGAGGCGGGAGAGGAAATGAGCAGTTCTTC.

V gene TRBV11-2 combines with J gene TRBJ1-4; D call uncertain. The germline CDR1 and CDR2 sequences are SGHAT and FQNNGV. This CDR3 spans 14 amino acids. V dropped 5 bases and J dropped 7 bases, with 14 bases sitting between them. CDR3 loop: CASSAGNMGEKLFF. The CDR3 DNA follows: TGTGCCAGCAGCGCGGGTAATATGGGTGAAAAACTGTTTTTT. The full variable domain, completed using reference TRBV11-2 and TRBJ1-4, is EAGVAQSPRYKIIEKRQSVAFWCNPISGHATLYWYQQILGQGPKLLIQFQNNGVVDDSQLPKDRFSAERLKGVDSTLKIQPAKLEDSAVYLCASSAGNMGEKLFFGSGTQLSVL.

The chain links TRBV7-9 to TRBJ2-2; TRBD1 is a possible D gene (5 bases). Looked up from germline, CDR1 is SEHNR and CDR2 is FQNEAQ (reference sequence). V shed 4 bases and J shed 7 bases, with 13 bases lying between them. There are 14 residues in the CDR3. The DNA for the CDR3 is TGTGCCAGCAGCTCAGGAAGGGGTGGCGGGGAGCTGTTTTTT. This gives the protein CASSSGRGGGELFF.

This chain links TRBV7-2 with TRBJ1-2; D uncertain. The germline gives CDR1 SGHTA, CDR2 FQGNSA. V shed 1 base and J shed 1 base, with 10 bases lying between them. The CDR3 consists of 15 residues. The CDR3 here is CASSLDLVFNYGYTF. CDR3 bases: TGTGCCAGCAGCTTAGACTTGGTCTTTAACTATGGCTACACCTTC.

The chain joins TRBV29-1 to TRBJ2-3; 10 bases fit TRBD2. This CDR3 spans 13 amino acids. V dropped 6 bases and J dropped 4; count of bases not matched to a gene: 4. CDR1 and CDR2 from the germline V gene are SQVTM and ANQGSEA. The CDR3 loop is CSVPSGSPDTQYF. For the CDR3, the DNA is TGCAGCGTGCCTAGCGGGAGTCCAGATACGCAGTATTTT.

This chain joins TRBV7-8 and TRBJ1-4, with D tentatively TRBD1 (6 bases). This CDR3 is built from 15 residues. V gave up 2 bases and J gave up 5 bases, with 12 bases separating them. Germline V gives CDR1 SGHVS, CDR2 FQNEAQ. The CDR3 DNA reads TGTGCCAGCAGCTTACTTCACAGGGAGAATGAAAAACTGTTTTTT. This gives the protein CASSLLHRENEKLFF. Full variable domain (remainder filled in from reference TRBV7-8 and TRBJ1-4): GAGVSQSPRYKVAKRGQDVALRCDPISGHVSLFWYQQALGQGPEFLTYFQNEAQLDKSGLPSDRFFAERPEGSVSTLKIQRTQQEDSAVYLCASSLLHRENEKLFFGSGTQLSVL.